This record concerns one TCR beta chain sequence. What it binds is not known. The data stem from a study of response to subunit inactivated influenza vaccine. Study-wide findings and caveats: Every seasonal influenza vaccination brings in few new T cells, the authors suggested.

Trimming cost V 0 bases and J 0 bases; bases outside gene matches: 9. CDR1 and CDR2 from the germline V gene are SGHKS and YYEKEE (reference sequence). The CDR3 runs 17 residues. Using its own MiXCR run on the RT-PCR reads, TCRdb lists one record per CDR3 protein. The sample lists about 700,000 distinct CDR3 sequences, approximately 15% occurring once. The J gene is TRBJ2-7, the V gene TRBV5-5; 7 positions agree with TRBD1. This receptor was obtained from a middle-aged man who received an inactivated influenza vaccine. Material: PBMCs from blood, obtained 14 to 15 days before vaccination. CDR3 amino acids: CASSLVGRQGFSYEQYF. The DNA of the CDR3 is TGTGCCAGCAGCTTGGTTGGCCGACAGGGTTTCTCCTACGAGCAGTACTTC. Complete variable domain (other parts from reference TRBV5-5 and TRBJ2-7): DAGVTQSPTHLIKTRGQQVTLRCSPISGHKSVSWYQQVLGQGPQFIFQYYEKEERGRGNFPDRFSARQFPNYSSELNVNALLLGDSALYLCASSLVGRQGFSYEQYFGPGTRLTVT.